A single sample is the source of the 7 T cell receptor beta chains below, sequenced in a study of long-term antiretroviral therapy in people with HIV. Researchers report immunoSEQ v3.0 was run at survey level. Measured with immunoSEQ multiplex PCR; TCRdb has only the in-frame clones, and not every one. The sample gives nearly 25,000 clones, 79% of which show up once; about 9.1% is in the top ten. This specimen consisted of unsorted PBMCs, obtained 1.2 years after starting antiretroviral therapy. The source of these receptors is a woman in her thirties or forties with HIV.

The chain couples TRBV30 to TRBJ2-5, with D possibly called TRBD1 or TRBD2 (5 bases each). V was cut by 5 bases and J by 6 bases, with 13 bases left in between. CDR3 length: 12 amino acids. The V gene's germline CDR1 is GTSNPN and CDR2 SVGIG (reference sequence). The CDR3 DNA sequence: TGTGCCTGGGCCGGGACCCGAAAGACCCAGTACTTC. It yields the protein CAWAGTRKTQYF.

The chain links TRBV19 to TRBJ2-7, with D possibly TRBD2 on 6 matching bases. The CDR3 has 14 residues. Trimming stripped 5 bases from V and 5 bases from J, with 16 bases between. In germline, CDR1 is LNHDA, CDR2 SQIVND (reference sequence). The CDR3 sequence is CASSLRSGLDEQYF. The DNA of the CDR3 is TGTGCCAGTAGTCTTAGAAGCGGGTTGGACGAGCAGTACTTC.

V gene TRBV19 combines with J gene TRBJ1-2, with unresolved D. Looked up from germline, CDR1 is LNHDA and CDR2 is SQIVND (reference sequence). V was trimmed by 7 bases and J by 4 bases, leaving 22 bases between them. CDR3 size: 16 residues. CDR3 sequence: CASTMNKQSMGYGYTF. DNA of the CDR3: TGTGCCAGTACCATGAACAAACAGTCAATGGGCTATGGCTACACCTTC. The variable domain in full, with the rest retrieved from reference TRBV19 and TRBJ1-2, is DGGITQSPKYLFRKEGQNVTLSCEQNLNHDAMYWYRQDPGQGLRLIYYSQIVNDFQKGDIAEGYSVSREKKESFPLTVTSAQKNPTAFYLCASTMNKQSMGYGYTFGSGTRLTVV.

The J gene is TRBJ2-1, the V gene TRBV25-1, with D unclear. The length of the CDR3 is 11 residues. The germline gives CDR1 MGHDK, CDR2 SYGVNS. V lost 6 bases to trimming and J lost 8 bases, with 8 bases between them. CDR3 residues: CASSQSYEQFF. The CDR3 DNA sequence: TGTGCCAGCAGCCAGTCTTATGAGCAGTTCTTC.

This clone is a singleton in its sample. This chain joins TRBV29-1 and TRBJ2-3, with 10 bases identical to TRBD1. Trimming removed 5 bases from V and 1 base from J; junction bases left unmatched: 3. Germline CDR1 reads SQVTM; CDR2 reads ANQGSEA. This CDR3 contains 14 residues. For the CDR3, the DNA is TGCAGCGTTCTCGACAGGGGGCGCACAGATACGCAGTATTTT. Protein sequence: CSVLDRGRTDTQYF.

This clone showed up just a few times. The chain couples TRBV2 to TRBJ2-2, with 9 bases that match TRBD1. Germline V gives CDR1 SNHLY, CDR2 FYNNEI. Trimming removed 5 bases from V and 3 bases from J; junction bases left unmatched: 10. The CDR3 loop spans 17 amino acids. This chain's CDR3 is CASSRIKQGAHTGELFF. The CDR3, as DNA: TGTGCCAGCAGTCGGATCAAACAGGGGGCGCACACCGGGGAGCTGTTTTTT.

The chain combines TRBV5-1 with TRBJ1-2; 7 positions agree with TRBD1. CDR3 size: 14 residues. Germline values: CDR1 SGHRS, CDR2 YFSETQ. The V gene end was trimmed by 3 bases and the J gene end by 3 bases; junction bases not matched to a gene: 5. DNA for the CDR3: TGCGCCAGCAGCTATTTTACAGGGGACTATGGCTACACCTTC. Residues: CASSYFTGDYGYTF.